This T cell receptor beta chain was found in a study of blood T cell repertoires in COVID-19. On the study more broadly: Nucleic acid was either cDNA or gDNA, and it came from T cells, B-cell-depleted T cells, or PBMCs.

Seattle-derived patients entered the study during active infection and were followed longitudinally. Repertoires were generated with immunoSEQ multiplex PCR, while TCRdb's copy carries only in-frame clones and drops some. Counted here are fewer than 350,000 clones, 90% occurring once; the ten biggest clones make up 6.8%. This CDR3 spans 14 amino acids. Germline V gene lookup returns CDR1 SNHLY and CDR2 FYNNEI. Trimming cost V 4 bases and J 4 bases, with 13 bases left between them. The sequencing input was peripheral blood. This TCR was sampled from a woman aged 25-40 years with COVID-19, enrolled during active disease. The V gene is TRBV2, the J gene TRBJ1-1, with TRBD1 as a possible D gene (6 bases). CDR3 sequence reads: CASSAGGRSTEAFF. CDR3 bases: TGTGCCAGCAGTGCGGGGGGGCGGAGCACTGAAGCTTTCTTT.